Below are 18 T cell receptor beta chains sequenced from a single sample in a study of cytomegalovirus exposure and HLA in healthy donors. With 60 Vbeta and 13 Jbeta primers, the PCR was carried out. Using immunoSEQ multiplex PCR, the repertoire was profiled, and TCRdb retains in-frame clones only, with some absent. In the table there are fewer than 150,000 clones, about 86% of which are singletons. Sequences were obtained from PBMCs. Receptor source: a man in his forties or fifties in good health and CMV-seropositive.

This clone occurred once. The rearrangement uses TRBV30 and TRBJ1-2; TRBD1 matches 9 bases. There are 14 residues in the CDR3. V lost 2 bases to trimming and J lost 4 bases; unmatched junction nucleotides: 5. Germline V gives CDR1 GTSNPN, CDR2 SVGIG (reference sequence). The CDR3 DNA is TGTGCCTGGAGTACCGGGACAGGGTTCTATGGCTACACCTTC. The encoded protein is CAWSTGTGFYGYTF.

The rearrangement links TRBV7-8 to TRBJ1-1; D call uncertain. The CDR3 length is 19 residues. V shed 1 base and J shed 1 base, with 22 bases lying between them. Germline V CDR1 and CDR2: SGHVS, FQNEAQ. CDR3: CASSLEVWAVREENTEAFF. The CDR3 DNA is TGTGCCAGCAGCTTAGAAGTTTGGGCGGTTAGGGAGGAGAACACTGAAGCTTTCTTT.

There are a few counts of this clone. The chain recombines TRBV7-9 with TRBJ1-4; 8 positions agree with TRBD1. Germline V gene sequence: CDR1 SEHNR, CDR2 FQNEAQ (reference sequence). The junction had 3 bases not matched to a gene; V was cut back by 1 base and J by 5 bases. The CDR3 totals 15 residues. CDR3 bases: TGTGCCAGCAGCTTAGGGGACAGGTTGAATGAAAAACTGTTTTTT. Its translation: CASSLGDRLNEKLFF.

The chain uses TRBV7-9 and TRBJ2-1; 7 bases fit TRBD1. The CDR3 spans 14 residues. Germline loops: CDR1 SEHNR, CDR2 FQNEAQ (reference sequence). V lost 3 bases to trimming and J lost 2 bases; unmatched junction nucleotides: 1. Written as DNA, the CDR3 is TGTGCCAGCAGCTTGCAGGGGGCCTACAATGAGCAGTTCTTC. This encodes CASSLQGAYNEQFF. Complete variable domain (other parts from reference TRBV7-9 and TRBJ2-1): DTGVSQNPRHKITKRGQNVTFRCDPISEHNRLYWYRQTLGQGPEFLTYFQNEAQLEKSRLLSDRFSAERPKGSFSTLEIQRTEQGDSAMYLCASSLQGAYNEQFFGPGTRLTVL.

The gene calls are TRBV6-1 and TRBJ1-1; perhaps TRBD1 as D (6 bases). The CDR3 runs 16 residues. Germline V gene sequence: CDR1 MNHNS, CDR2 SASEGT. V was clipped by 2 bases and J by 0 bases, with 13 bases between them. This CDR3 is CASSERGTDLNTEAFF. The CDR3 DNA is TGTGCCAGCAGTGAAAGGGGGACGGATTTGAACACTGAAGCTTTCTTT.

The V and J genes are TRBV19 and TRBJ2-7; 7 positions agree with TRBD1. The V gene end was trimmed by 4 bases and the J gene end by 3 bases; junction bases not matched to a gene: 0. Per the germline V gene, CDR1 is LNHDA and CDR2 is SQIVND (reference sequence). The CDR3 is made up of 12 amino acids. The CDR3 sequence: CASSRQGYEQYF. The DNA of the CDR3 is TGTGCCAGTAGTAGACAGGGCTACGAGCAGTACTTC.

V is TRBV5-4 and J is TRBJ1-2, with D maybe TRBD1 (5 bases). The CDR3 contains 14 residues. V lost 0 bases and J 2 bases, leaving 8 bases between the germline ends. Germline V gene lookup returns CDR1 SGHNT and CDR2 YYREEE (reference sequence). CDR3 amino acids: CASSLEAGNYGYTF. As DNA, the CDR3 is TGTGCCAGCAGCTTGGAAGCAGGGAACTATGGCTACACCTTC.

The V call is TRBV18, the J call TRBJ2-1, with 9 positions matching TRBD2. CDR1 and CDR2 from the germline V gene are KGHSH and LQKENI. CDR3 length: 15 residues. V was clipped by 4 bases and J by 9 bases; unmatched bases: 10. The CDR3 DNA sequence: TGTGCCAGCTCACGCAAGGCTAGCGGGACTGGTGAGCAGTTCTTC. It encodes CASSRKASGTGEQFF.

A single count supports this clone. The genes are TRBV5-1 and TRBJ2-5; a weak D match, TRBD1 (5 bases). Trimming shortened V by 1 base and J by 5 bases, and 12 bases separated the two germline ends. This CDR3 has 14 residues. CDR1 is SGHRS, CDR2 YFSETQ, per germline. The CDR3 bases are TGCGCCAGCAGCTTGTCTGGCAGGGCGGAGACCCAGTACTTC. Its translation is CASSLSGRAETQYF.

V usage is TRBV12-5 and J usage is TRBJ2-1, with 7 bases identical to TRBD1. Trimming at V came to 1 base and at J to 8 bases, leaving 8 bases not matched to a gene. Germline assignment: CDR1 LGHNT and CDR2 FRNRAP. The CDR3 is 15 amino acids. The CDR3 region is CASGLGLTQGDEQFF. DNA for the CDR3: TGTGCTAGTGGTTTGGGATTGACGCAGGGGGATGAGCAGTTCTTC.

On this clone itself: Its ends do not fully match the called genes, so a read error is possible. J is TRBJ2-7 and V is TRBV7-9; D might be TRBD1 (5 bases). The CDR3 is made up of 12 amino acids. Germline CDR1 is SEHNR and CDR2 is FQNEAQ (reference sequence). The chain's CDR3 is CSSSKDNYEQYF. CDR3 sequence (DNA): TGTTCCAGCAGTAAGGACAACTACGAGCAGTACTTC.

This rearrangement joins TRBV7-9 to TRBJ2-5, with unresolved D. The DNA end lines up better with TRBJ2-7; the J call may be wrong. Per germline, CDR1 SEHNR and CDR2 FQNEAQ (reference sequence). The length of the CDR3 is 12 residues. Here the CDR3 reads CASTGTSYEQYF. The CDR3 bases are TGTGCCAGCACAGGAACTTCCTACGAGCAGTACTTC.

This clone was seen just once. V gene TRBV6-1 combines with J gene TRBJ2-2, with 13 bases identical to TRBD2. Germline V lookup: CDR1 MNHNS, CDR2 SASEGT. The CDR3 covers 22 residues. The junction had 19 bases not matched to a gene; V was cut back by 2 bases and J by 4 bases. The CDR3 spells CASSERRFAIIGTSGATGELFF. CDR3 DNA: TGTGCCAGCAGTGAACGCCGCTTCGCCATAATCGGGACTAGCGGGGCCACCGGGGAGCTGTTTTTT.

V gene TRBV6-5 combines with J gene TRBJ2-7; 8 bases align to TRBD1. There are 14 residues in the CDR3. V gave up 6 bases and J gave up 1 base; unmatched junction bases: 5. Germline CDR1 reads MNHEY; CDR2 reads SVGAGI. The CDR3 region is CASSSDRGSYEQYF. For the CDR3, the DNA is TGTGCCAGCAGCTCCGACAGGGGATCCTACGAGCAGTACTTC.

This clone was seen more than once but under ten times. The chain has TRBV25-1 and TRBJ1-5, with a tentative D call TRBD1 (5 bases). Between the trimmed V and J ends, which lost 5 bases and 3 bases, there was a span of 11 bases. CDR3 length: 14 residues. The germline CDR1 and CDR2 sequences are MGHDK and SYGVNS. The CDR3, as DNA: TGTGCCAGCAGTATGGGGGGGATCAATCAGCCCCAGCATTTT. It is translated as CASSMGGINQPQHF. Full variable domain (outside the CDR3, taken from reference TRBV25-1 and TRBJ1-5): EADIYQTPRYLVIGTGKKITLECSQTMGHDKMYWYQQDPGMELHLIHYSYGVNSTEKGDLSSESTVSRIRTEHFPLTLESARPSHTSQYLCASSMGGINQPQHFGDGTRLSIL.

This clone was seen just once. The gene calls are TRBV10-1 and TRBJ2-5; D remains unclear. Trimming shortened V by 3 bases and J by 7 bases, and 9 bases separated the two germline ends. This CDR3 is built from 12 residues. Germline CDR1 WNHNN, CDR2 SYGVQD (reference sequence). CDR3 bases: TGCGCCAGCAGTGACTCAACGGGGACCCAGTACTTC. It is translated as CASSDSTGTQYF.

The chain is built from TRBV7-2 and TRBJ2-7; tentatively, D is TRBD2 (5 bases). Trimming left V 5 bases short and J 3 bases short, with 14 bases between. Germline V CDR1 and CDR2: SGHTA, FQGNSA. This CDR3 is built from 14 residues. The CDR3: CASSPAGTYYEQYF. DNA for the CDR3: TGTGCCAGCAGCCCCGCGGGCACCTACTACGAGCAGTACTTC.

The CDR3 nucleotides are TGTGCCAGCAGCCTTATTATAAGCGGGAGGGTGGGGGAGCTGTTTTTT. It specifies CASSLIISGRVGELFF. The chain joins TRBV4-2 to TRBJ1-3, with 10 bases identical to TRBD2. Near its end, the DNA agrees better with TRBJ2-2, so the J call may be wrong. This CDR3 has 16 residues. Germline V CDR1 and CDR2: LGHNA, YNFKEQ.